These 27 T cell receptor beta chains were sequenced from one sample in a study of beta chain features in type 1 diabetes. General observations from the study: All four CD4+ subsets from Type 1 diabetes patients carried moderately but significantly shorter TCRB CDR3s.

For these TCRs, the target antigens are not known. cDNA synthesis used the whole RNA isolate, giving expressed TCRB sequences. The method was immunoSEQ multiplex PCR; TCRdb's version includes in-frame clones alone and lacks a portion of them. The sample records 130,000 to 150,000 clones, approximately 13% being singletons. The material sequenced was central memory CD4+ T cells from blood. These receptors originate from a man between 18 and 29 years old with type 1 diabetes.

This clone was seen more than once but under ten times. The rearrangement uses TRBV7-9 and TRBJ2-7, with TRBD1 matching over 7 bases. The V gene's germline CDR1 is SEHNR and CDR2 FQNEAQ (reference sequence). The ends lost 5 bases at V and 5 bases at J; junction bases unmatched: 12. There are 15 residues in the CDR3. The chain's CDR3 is CASSTNDRAKDEQYF. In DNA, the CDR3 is TGTGCCAGCAGCACGAACGACAGGGCTAAAGACGAGCAGTACTTC.

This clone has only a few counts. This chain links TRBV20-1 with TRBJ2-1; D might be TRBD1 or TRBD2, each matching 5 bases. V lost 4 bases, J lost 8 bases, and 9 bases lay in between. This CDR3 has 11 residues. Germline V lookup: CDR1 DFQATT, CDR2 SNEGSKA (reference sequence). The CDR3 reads CSATQGDEQFF. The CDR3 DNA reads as TGCAGTGCTACCCAGGGAGATGAGCAGTTCTTC.

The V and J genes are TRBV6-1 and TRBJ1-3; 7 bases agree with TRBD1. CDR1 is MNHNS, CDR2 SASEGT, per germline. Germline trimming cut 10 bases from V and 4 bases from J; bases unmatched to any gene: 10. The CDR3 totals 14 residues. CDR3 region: CATKMGTVGNTIYF. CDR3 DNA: TGTGCCACCAAGATGGGGACAGTCGGAAACACCATATATTTT.

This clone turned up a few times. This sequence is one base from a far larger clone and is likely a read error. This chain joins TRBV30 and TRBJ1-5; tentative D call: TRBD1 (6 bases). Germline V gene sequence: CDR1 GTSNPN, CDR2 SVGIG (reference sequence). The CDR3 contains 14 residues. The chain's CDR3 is CSWSGTLENQPQHF. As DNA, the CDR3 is TGTTCCTGGAGCGGGACACTGGAAAATCAGCCCCAGCATTTT. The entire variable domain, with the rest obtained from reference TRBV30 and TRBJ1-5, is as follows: SQTIHQWPATLVQPVGSPLSLECTVEGTSNPNLYWYRQAAGRGLQLLFYSVGIGQISSEVPQNLSASRPQDRQFILSSKKLLLSDSGFYLCSWSGTLENQPQHFGDGTRLSIL.

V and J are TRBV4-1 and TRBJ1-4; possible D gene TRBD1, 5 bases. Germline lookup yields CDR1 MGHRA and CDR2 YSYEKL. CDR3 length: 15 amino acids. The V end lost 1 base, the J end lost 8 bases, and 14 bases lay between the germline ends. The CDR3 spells CASSQGRAPLEKLFF. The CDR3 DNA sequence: TGCGCCAGCAGCCAAGGCAGGGCACCTTTGGAAAAACTGTTTTTT.

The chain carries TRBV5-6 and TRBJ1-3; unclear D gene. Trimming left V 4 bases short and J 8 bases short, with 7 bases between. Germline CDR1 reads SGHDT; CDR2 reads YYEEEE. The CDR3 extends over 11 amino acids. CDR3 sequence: CASSTEDTIYF. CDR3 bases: TGTGCCAGCAGCACCGAGGACACCATATATTTT.

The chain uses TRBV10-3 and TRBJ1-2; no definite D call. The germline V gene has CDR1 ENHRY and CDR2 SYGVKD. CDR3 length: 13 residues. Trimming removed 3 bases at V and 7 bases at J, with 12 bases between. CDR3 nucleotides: TGTGCCATCAGTGAAGTGAAGGGCATTGGCTACACCTTC. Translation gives CAISEVKGIGYTF.

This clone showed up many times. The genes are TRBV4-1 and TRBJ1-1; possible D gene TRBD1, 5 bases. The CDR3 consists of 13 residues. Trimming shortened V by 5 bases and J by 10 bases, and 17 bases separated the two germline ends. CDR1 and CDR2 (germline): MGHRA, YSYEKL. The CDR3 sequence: CASSRPGGDGAFF. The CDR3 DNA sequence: TGCGCCAGCAGCAGGCCTGGGGGAGACGGAGCTTTCTTT.

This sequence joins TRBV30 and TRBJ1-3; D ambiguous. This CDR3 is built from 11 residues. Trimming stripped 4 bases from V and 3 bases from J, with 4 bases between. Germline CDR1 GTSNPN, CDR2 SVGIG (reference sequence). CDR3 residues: CAWKGGNTIYF. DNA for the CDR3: TGTGCCTGGAAGGGTGGAAACACCATATATTTT.

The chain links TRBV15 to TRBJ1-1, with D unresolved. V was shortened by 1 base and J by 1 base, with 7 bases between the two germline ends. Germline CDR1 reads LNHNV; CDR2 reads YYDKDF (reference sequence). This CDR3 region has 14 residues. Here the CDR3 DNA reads TGTGCCACCAGCAGAGGGTGGGCGAACACTGAAGCTTTCTTT. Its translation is CATSRGWANTEAFF.

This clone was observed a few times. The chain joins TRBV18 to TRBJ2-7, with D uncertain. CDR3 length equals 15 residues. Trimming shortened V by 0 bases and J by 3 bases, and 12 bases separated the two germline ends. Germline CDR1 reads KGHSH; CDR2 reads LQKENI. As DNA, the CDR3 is TGTGCCAGCTCACCACCGTCAGTACAGAGCTACGAGCAGTACTTC. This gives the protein CASSPPSVQSYEQYF.

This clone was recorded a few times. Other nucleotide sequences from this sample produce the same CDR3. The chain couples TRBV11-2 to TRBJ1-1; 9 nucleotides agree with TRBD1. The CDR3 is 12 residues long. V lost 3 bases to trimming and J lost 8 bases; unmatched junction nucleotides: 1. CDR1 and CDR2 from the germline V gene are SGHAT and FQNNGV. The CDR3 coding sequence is TGTGCCAGCAGCTTGGGACAGGGCGAAGCTTTCTTT. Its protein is CASSLGQGEAFF.

The CDR3 coding sequence is TGTGCCAGCAGCTTAGAGGGTCGGGCCCCAAGGAACGAGCAGTACTTC. Protein: CASSLEGRAPRNEQYF. The rearrangement uses TRBV7-6 and TRBJ2-7; D remains ambiguous. This CDR3 spans 16 amino acids. The germline V gene has CDR1 SGHVS and CDR2 FNYEAQ. V lost 1 base and J 5 bases, leaving 18 bases between the germline ends.

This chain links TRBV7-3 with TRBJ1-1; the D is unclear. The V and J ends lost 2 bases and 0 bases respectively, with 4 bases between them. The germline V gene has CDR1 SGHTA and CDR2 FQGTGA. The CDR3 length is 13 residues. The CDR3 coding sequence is TGTGCCAGCAGCTTATTGGTGAACACTGAAGCTTTCTTT. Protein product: CASSLLVNTEAFF. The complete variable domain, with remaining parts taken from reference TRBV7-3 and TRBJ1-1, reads GAGVSQTPSNKVTEKGKYVELRCDPISGHTALYWYRQSLGQGPEFLIYFQGTGAADDSGLPNDRFFAVRPEGSVSTLKIQRTERGDSAVYLCASSLLVNTEAFFGQGTRLTVV.

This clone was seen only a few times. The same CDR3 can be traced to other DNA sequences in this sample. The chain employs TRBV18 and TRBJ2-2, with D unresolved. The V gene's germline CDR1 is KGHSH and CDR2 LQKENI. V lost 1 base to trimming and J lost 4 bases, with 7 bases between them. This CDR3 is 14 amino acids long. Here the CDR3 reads CASSPQGPTGELFF. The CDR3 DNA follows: TGTGCCAGCTCACCACAGGGTCCCACCGGGGAGCTGTTTTTT.

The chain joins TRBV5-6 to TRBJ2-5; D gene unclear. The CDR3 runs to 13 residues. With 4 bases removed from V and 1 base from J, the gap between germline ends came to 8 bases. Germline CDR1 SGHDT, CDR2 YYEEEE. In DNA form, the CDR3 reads TGTGCCAGCAGCCCCCCGACCCAAGAGACCCAGTACTTC. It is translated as CASSPPTQETQYF.

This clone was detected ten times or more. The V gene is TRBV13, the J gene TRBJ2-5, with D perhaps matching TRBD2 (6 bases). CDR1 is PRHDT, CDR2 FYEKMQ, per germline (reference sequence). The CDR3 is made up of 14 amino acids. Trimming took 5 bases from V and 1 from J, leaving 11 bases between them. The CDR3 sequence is CASSPRLVQETQYF. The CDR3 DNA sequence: TGTGCCAGCAGCCCACGACTAGTCCAAGAGACCCAGTACTTC.

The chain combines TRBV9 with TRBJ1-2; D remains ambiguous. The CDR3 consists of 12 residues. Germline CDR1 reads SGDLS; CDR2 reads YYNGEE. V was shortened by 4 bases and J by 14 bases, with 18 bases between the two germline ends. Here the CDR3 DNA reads TGTGCCAGCAGCCTAAACGGCAGGCCTCTAACCTTC. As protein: CASSLNGRPLTF.

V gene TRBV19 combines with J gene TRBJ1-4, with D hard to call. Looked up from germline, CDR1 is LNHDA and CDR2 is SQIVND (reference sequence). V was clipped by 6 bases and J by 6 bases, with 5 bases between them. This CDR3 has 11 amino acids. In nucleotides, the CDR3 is TGTGCCAGTAGGACATATGAAAAACTGTTTTTT. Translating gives CASRTYEKLFF.

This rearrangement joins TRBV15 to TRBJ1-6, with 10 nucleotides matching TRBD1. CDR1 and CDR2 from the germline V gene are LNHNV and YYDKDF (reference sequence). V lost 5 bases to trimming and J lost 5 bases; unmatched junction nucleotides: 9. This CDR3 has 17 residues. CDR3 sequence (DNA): TGTGCCACCAGCCACCGGACAGGGGGTTGGGATAATTCACCCCTCCACTTT. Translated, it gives CATSHRTGGWDNSPLHF.

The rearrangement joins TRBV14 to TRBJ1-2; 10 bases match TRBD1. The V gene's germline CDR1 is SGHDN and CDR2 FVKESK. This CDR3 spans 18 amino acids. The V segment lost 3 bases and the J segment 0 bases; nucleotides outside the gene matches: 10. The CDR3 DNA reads TGTGCCAGCAGCCACATCCCGGGACAGGGGATGTCTAACTATGGCTACACCTTC. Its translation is CASSHIPGQGMSNYGYTF. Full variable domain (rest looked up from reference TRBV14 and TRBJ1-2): EAGVTQFPSHSVIEKGQTVTLRCDPISGHDNLYWYRRVMGKEIKFLLHFVKESKQDESGMPNNRFLAERTGGTYSTLKVQPAELEDSGVYFCASSHIPGQGMSNYGYTFGSGTRLTVV.

The CDR3 sequence: CASSPTSSNEQFF. The CDR3 DNA reads TGTGCCAGCAGTCCGACTAGCAGCAATGAGCAGTTCTTC. The chain combines TRBV6-6 with TRBJ2-1; 7 positions match TRBD2. The V gene end was trimmed by 5 bases and the J gene end by 6 bases; junction bases not matched to a gene: 4. The germline gives CDR1 MNHNY, CDR2 SVGAGI (reference sequence). The CDR3 is 13 residues long.

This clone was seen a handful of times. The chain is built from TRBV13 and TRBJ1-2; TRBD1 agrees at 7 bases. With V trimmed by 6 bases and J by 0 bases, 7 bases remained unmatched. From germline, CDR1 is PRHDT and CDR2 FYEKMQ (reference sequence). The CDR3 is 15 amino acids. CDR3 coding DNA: TGTGCCAGCAGGATACAGGGGCCTTCTAACTATGGCTACACCTTC. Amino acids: CASRIQGPSNYGYTF.

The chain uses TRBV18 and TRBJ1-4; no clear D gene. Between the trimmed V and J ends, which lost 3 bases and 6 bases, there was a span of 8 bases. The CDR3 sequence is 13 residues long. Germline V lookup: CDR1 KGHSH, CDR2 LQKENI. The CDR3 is CASSPMADEKLFF. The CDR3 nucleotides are TGTGCCAGCTCACCTATGGCAGATGAAAAACTGTTTTTT.

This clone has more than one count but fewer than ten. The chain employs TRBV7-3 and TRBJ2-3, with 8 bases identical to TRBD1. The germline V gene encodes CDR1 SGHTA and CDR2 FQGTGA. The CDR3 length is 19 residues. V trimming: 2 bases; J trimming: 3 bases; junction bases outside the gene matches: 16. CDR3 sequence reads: CASSLYPPGQGRLTDTQYF. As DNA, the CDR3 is TGTGCCAGCAGCTTATACCCTCCCGGACAGGGAAGGTTGACAGATACGCAGTATTTT.

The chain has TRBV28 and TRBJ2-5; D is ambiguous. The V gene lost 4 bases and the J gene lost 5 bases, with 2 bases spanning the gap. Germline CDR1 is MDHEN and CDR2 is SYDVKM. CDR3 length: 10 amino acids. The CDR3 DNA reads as TGTGCCAGCAGTTCGGAGACCCAGTACTTC. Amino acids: CASSSETQYF.

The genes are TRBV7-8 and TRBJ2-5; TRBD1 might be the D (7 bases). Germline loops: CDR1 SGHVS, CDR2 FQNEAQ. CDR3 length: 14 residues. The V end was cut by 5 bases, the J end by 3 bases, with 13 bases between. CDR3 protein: CASSSQGGEETQYF. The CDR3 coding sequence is TGTGCCAGCAGCAGTCAGGGGGGAGAAGAGACCCAGTACTTC.